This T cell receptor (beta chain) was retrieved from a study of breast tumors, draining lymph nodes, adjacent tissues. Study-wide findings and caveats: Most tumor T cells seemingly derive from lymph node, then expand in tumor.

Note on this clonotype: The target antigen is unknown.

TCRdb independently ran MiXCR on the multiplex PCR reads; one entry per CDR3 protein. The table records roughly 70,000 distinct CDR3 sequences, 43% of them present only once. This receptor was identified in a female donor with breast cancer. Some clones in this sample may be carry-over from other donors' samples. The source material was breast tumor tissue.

CDR3 in amino acids: CASEGASPTDTQYF. CDR3 DNA sequence: TGTGCTAGTGAAGGGGCCTCACCCACAGATACGCAGTATTTT. The chain joins TRBV25-1 to TRBJ2-3; weak D call: TRBD1 (5 bases). The germline V gene has CDR1 MGHDK and CDR2 SYGVNS. CDR3 length: 14 residues.